This TCR beta chain was found in a study of OX40 agonist ivuxolimab in advanced cancers. Measured with immunoSEQ multiplex PCR; TCRdb has only the in-frame clones, and not every one. Of approximately 60,000 clones in the sample, about four fifths were seen once. On this clone itself: Its specificity is not known.

J lost 2 bases, V lost 6 bases, and 5 bases had no gene match. CDR3 length equals 14 residues. The germline V gene has CDR1 SGDLS and CDR2 YYNGEE. Overall study results and limits: Dose levels from 0.1 to 3.0 mg/kg saw CD4+ and CD8+ blood T cells expand clonally by week 6.

Blood sampling took place at baseline, cycle 4 day 1, and cycle 7 day 1. This clonotype was sampled from an adult with an advanced solid tumor such as melanoma, head and neck, liver or kidney cancer. Material: CD4+ or CD8+ T cells sorted from blood, obtained in a trial of the OX40 agonist ivuxolimab. The chain is built from TRBV9 and TRBJ2-3, with 8 bases fitting TRBD2. CDR3 loop: CASTGRGATDTQYF. The DNA of the CDR3 is TGTGCCAGCACCGGGAGGGGTGCCACAGATACGCAGTATTTT.